A selection of T cell receptor beta chains follows, all from one sample in a study of blood T cell repertoires in COVID-19. Profiling relied on immunoSEQ multiplex PCR, and the TCRdb table lists in-frame clones only, not all of them. The sample contains roughly 140,000 clones, approximately 88% of which appear only once. The sample was peripheral blood. Source of these receptors: a human donor in a cohort sampled during active COVID-19. Each CDR3 is given with its conserved first and last residue. D genes are given only for firm matches. Size is omitted from some rows. Given values are once, few, many or a class for expanded clones.

v_gene: TRBV27; j_gene: TRBJ2-3; abundance: once; d_gene: TRBD2; CDR3nt: TGTGCCAGCAGTTGGGCGGGGGGGACAGATACGCAGTATTTT; CDR3aa: CASSWAGGTDTQYF
v_gene: TRBV19; j_gene: TRBJ1-5; abundance: NA; d_gene: NA; CDR3nt: TGTGCCAGTAGTATAGTCGACTCCTTTGCCAATCAGCCCCAGCATTTT; CDR3aa: CASSIVDSFANQPQHF
v_gene: TRBV13; j_gene: TRBJ1-1; abundance: NA; d_gene: NA; CDR3nt: TGTGCCACGTCAAGGGGGACGAACACTGAAGCTTTCTTT; CDR3aa: CATSRGTNTEAFF
v_gene: TRBV7-9; j_gene: TRBJ1-5; abundance: NA; d_gene: TRBD1; CDR3nt: TGTGCCAGCAGCCGGGGACAGGGTCATCAGCCCCAGCATTTT; CDR3aa: CASSRGQGHQPQHF
v_gene: TRBV18; j_gene: TRBJ1-4; abundance: NA; d_gene: TRBD1; CDR3nt: TGTGCCAGCTCACCAGCTGGGACAGGGAATGAAAAACTGTTTTTT; CDR3aa: CASSPAGTGNEKLFF
v_gene: TRBV7-8; j_gene: TRBJ2-2; abundance: once; d_gene: TRBD2; CDR3nt: TGTGCCAGCAGCCCAGGGGTGCGGGGGGCGAACACCGGGGAGCTGTTTTTT; CDR3aa: CASSPGVRGANTGELFF
v_gene: TRBV9; j_gene: TRBJ2-3; abundance: once; d_gene: TRBD2; CDR3nt: TGTGCCAGCAGCGTTAACCCGGGACTAGGGGTCCGCACAGATACGCAGTATTTT; CDR3aa: CASSVNPGLGVRTDTQYF
v_gene: TRBV5-4; j_gene: TRBJ2-1; abundance: once; d_gene: NA; CDR3nt: TGTGCCAGCAGCTTCGACAGGACCTCCTACAATGAGCAGTTCTTC; CDR3aa: CASSFDRTSYNEQFF
v_gene: TRBV5-1; j_gene: TRBJ2-5; abundance: NA; d_gene: NA; CDR3nt: TGCGCCAGCAGCTCGGAGGGGTTCGCGTTGGAGACCCAGTACTTC; CDR3aa: CASSSEGFALETQYF
v_gene: TRBV27; j_gene: TRBJ2-7; abundance: NA; d_gene: TRBD1; CDR3nt: TGTGCCAGCAGCCCGACAGGGTACTCCTACGAGCAGTACTTC; CDR3aa: CASSPTGYSYEQYF
v_gene: TRBV11-2; j_gene: TRBJ2-7; abundance: once; d_gene: NA; CDR3nt: TGTGCCAGCACCTCAGGTTCTGCCTACGAGCAGTACTTC; CDR3aa: CASTSGSAYEQYF
v_gene: TRBV11-2; j_gene: TRBJ1-3; abundance: once; d_gene: NA; CDR3nt: TGTGCCAGCAGTATATATTGGACAGCTTTCTCTGGAAACACCATATATTTT; CDR3aa: CASSIYWTAFSGNTIYF
v_gene: TRBV6-5; j_gene: TRBJ1-2; abundance: NA; d_gene: TRBD1; CDR3nt: TGTGCCAGCAGGGGATTGACAGGGACCGGCTATGGCTACACCTTC; CDR3aa: CASRGLTGTGYGYTF
v_gene: TRBV7-2; j_gene: TRBJ2-7; abundance: NA; d_gene: TRBD1; CDR3nt: TGTGCCAGCAGCTCCGGGACAGGGGCGATCTCCTACGAGCAGTACTTC; CDR3aa: CASSSGTGAISYEQYF
v_gene: TRBV5-1; j_gene: TRBJ1-1; abundance: NA; d_gene: NA; CDR3nt: TGCGCCAGCAGCTTGGCCGCGGGACGGAACACTGAAGCTTTCTTT; CDR3aa: CASSLAAGRNTEAFF
v_gene: TRBV11-1; j_gene: TRBJ1-3; abundance: NA; d_gene: TRBD1; CDR3nt: TGTGCCAGCAGCCCGAAACAGGGGTGGAACACCATATATTTT; CDR3aa: CASSPKQGWNTIYF
v_gene: TRBV7-3; j_gene: TRBJ2-1; abundance: NA; d_gene: TRBD1; CDR3nt: TGTGCCAGCAGTCCCGGGACAGGCGACAATGAGCAGTTCTTC; CDR3aa: CASSPGTGDNEQFF
v_gene: TRBV12-3/TRBV12-4; j_gene: TRBJ2-5; abundance: NA; d_gene: NA; CDR3nt: TGTGCCAGCAGCCCAGGGGTTCGGGAGACCCAGTACTTC; CDR3aa: CASSPGVRETQYF
v_gene: TRBV27; j_gene: TRBJ2-2; abundance: few; d_gene: NA; CDR3nt: TGTGCCAGCAGTTCGTCACAAACGAACACCGGGGAGCTGTTTTTT; CDR3aa: CASSSSQTNTGELFF
v_gene: TRBV15; j_gene: TRBJ2-2; abundance: NA; d_gene: TRBD1; CDR3nt: TGTGCCACCAGCATAACGGGACAGGGGATTCAGGCCGGGGAGCTGTTTTTT; CDR3aa: CATSITGQGIQAGELFF
v_gene: TRBV2; j_gene: TRBJ2-7; abundance: NA; d_gene: NA; CDR3nt: TGTGCCAGCAGTGAAGTCTGGACAACCTACGAGCAGTACTTC; CDR3aa: CASSEVWTTYEQYF
v_gene: TRBV19; j_gene: TRBJ2-1; abundance: NA; d_gene: NA; CDR3nt: TGTGCCAGTAGTATAGCCAGACAGTACAATGAGCAGTTCTTC; CDR3aa: CASSIARQYNEQFF
v_gene: TRBV5-1; j_gene: TRBJ2-1; abundance: NA; d_gene: TRBD1; CDR3nt: TGCGCCAGCAGCTTGGTACCCCGGGACAGGCGTGCCAATGAGCAGTTCTTC; CDR3aa: CASSLVPRDRRANEQFF
v_gene: TRBV9; j_gene: TRBJ2-2; abundance: NA; d_gene: TRBD1; CDR3nt: TGTGCCAGCAGCGCCCGCGGACAGGGTGGCACCGGGGAGCTGTTTTTT; CDR3aa: CASSARGQGGTGELFF
v_gene: TRBV9; j_gene: TRBJ1-1; abundance: NA; d_gene: NA; CDR3nt: TGTGCCAGCAGCCCGGGTCAAACTGAAGCTTTCTTT; CDR3aa: CASSPGQTEAFF
v_gene: TRBV5-1; j_gene: TRBJ1-3; abundance: NA; d_gene: TRBD1; CDR3nt: TGCGCCAGCAGCACCGGGACAGGGGGAAACACCATATATTTT; CDR3aa: CASSTGTGGNTIYF
v_gene: TRBV7-3; j_gene: TRBJ1-6; abundance: once; d_gene: TRBD1; CDR3nt: TGTGCCAGCAGCTTAACGGGGACAGAGAATTCACCCCTCCACTTT; CDR3aa: CASSLTGTENSPLHF
v_gene: TRBV11-2; j_gene: TRBJ2-7; abundance: NA; d_gene: NA; CDR3nt: TGTGCCAGCAGCTTACGGCCCGTAGGGGACGAGCAGTACTTC; CDR3aa: CASSLRPVGDEQYF
v_gene: TRBV27; j_gene: TRBJ2-5; abundance: NA; d_gene: TRBD1; CDR3nt: TGTGCCAGCAGTTTCTCCAGGGGGTCCGAGACCCAGTACTTC; CDR3aa: CASSFSRGSETQYF